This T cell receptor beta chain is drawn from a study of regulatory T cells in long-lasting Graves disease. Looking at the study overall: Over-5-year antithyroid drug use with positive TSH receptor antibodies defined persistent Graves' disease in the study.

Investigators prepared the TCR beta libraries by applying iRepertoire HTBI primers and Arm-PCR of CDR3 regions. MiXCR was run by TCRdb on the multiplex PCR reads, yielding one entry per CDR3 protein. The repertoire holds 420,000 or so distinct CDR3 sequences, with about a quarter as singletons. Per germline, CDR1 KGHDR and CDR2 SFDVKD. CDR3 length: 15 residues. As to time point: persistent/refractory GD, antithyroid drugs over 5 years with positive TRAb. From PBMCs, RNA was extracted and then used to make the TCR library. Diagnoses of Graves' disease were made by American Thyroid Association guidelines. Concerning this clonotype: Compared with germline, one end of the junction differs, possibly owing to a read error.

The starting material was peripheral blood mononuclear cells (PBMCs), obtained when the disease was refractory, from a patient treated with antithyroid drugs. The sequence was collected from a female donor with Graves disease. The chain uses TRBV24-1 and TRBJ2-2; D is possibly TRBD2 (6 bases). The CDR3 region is CATSGPGLNTGEPFF. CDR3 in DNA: TGTGCCACCAGTGGGCCGGGACTGAACACCGGGGAGCCGTTTTTT.